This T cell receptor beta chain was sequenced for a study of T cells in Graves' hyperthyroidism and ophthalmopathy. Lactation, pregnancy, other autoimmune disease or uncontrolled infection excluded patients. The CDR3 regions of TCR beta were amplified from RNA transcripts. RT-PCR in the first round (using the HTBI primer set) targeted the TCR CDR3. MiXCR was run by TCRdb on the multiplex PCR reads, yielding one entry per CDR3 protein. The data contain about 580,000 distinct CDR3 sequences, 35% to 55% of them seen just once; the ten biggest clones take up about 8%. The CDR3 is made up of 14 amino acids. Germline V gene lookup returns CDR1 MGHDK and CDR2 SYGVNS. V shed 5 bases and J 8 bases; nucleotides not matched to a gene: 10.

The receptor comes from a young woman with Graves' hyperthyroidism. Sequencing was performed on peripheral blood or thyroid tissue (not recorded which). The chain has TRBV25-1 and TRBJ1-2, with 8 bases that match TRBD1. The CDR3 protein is CASSFWTGLRGYTF. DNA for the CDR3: TGTGCCAGCAGTTTTTGGACAGGGCTGCGCGGCTACACCTTC.